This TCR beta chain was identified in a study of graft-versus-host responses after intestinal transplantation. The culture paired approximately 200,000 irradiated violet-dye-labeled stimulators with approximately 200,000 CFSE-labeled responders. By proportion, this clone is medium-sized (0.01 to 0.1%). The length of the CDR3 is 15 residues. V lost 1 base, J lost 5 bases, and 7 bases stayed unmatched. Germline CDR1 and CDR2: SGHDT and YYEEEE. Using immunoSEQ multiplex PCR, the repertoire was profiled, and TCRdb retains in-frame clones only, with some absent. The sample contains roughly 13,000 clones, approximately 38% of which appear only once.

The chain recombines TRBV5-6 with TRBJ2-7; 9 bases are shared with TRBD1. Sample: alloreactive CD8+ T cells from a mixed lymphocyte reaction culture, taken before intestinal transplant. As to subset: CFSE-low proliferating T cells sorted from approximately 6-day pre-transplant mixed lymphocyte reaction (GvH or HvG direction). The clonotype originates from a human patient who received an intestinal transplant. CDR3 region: CASSLLRDRAHEQYF. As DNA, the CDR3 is TGTGCCAGCAGCTTGCTCCGGGACAGGGCTCACGAGCAGTACTTC.